This T cell receptor beta chain was retrieved from a study of glioma-infiltrating T cells. Note on this clonotype: Antigen specificity is unknown.

The iRepertoire nested amplicon-rescue multiplex PCR amplified TCR alpha and beta CDR3s from RNA. Tissue mRNA or PBMC total RNA, about 85-400 ng, went into one-step reverse transcription and amplification. In TCRdb, the multiplex PCR reads were re-called with MiXCR into one record per CDR3 protein. The sample records around 190,000 distinct CDR3 sequences, approximately 30% being singletons. The CDR3 covers 13 residues. V was pared by 8 bases and J by 14 bases, with 22 bases between. CDR1 and CDR2 from the germline V gene are MNHEY and SVGEGT. Study-wide results and limits: Tissue and blood shared very few CDR3 sequences. Tissue-blood divergence was below expectation in non-neoplastic patients, above in gliomas.

Source material: glioma tissue, nonneoplastic brain tissue, or PBMCs (not recorded which). This chain uses TRBV6-2 or TRBV6-3 with TRBJ2-4; D remains ambiguous. This receptor was taken from a human donor with low-grade glioma or glioblastoma, undergoing nonglioma brain surgery, or in good health (not recorded which). CDR3: CASSLLAKNIEYF. The CDR3 nucleotides are TGTGCCAGCTCCTTATTAGCCAAAAATATTGAGTACTTC.